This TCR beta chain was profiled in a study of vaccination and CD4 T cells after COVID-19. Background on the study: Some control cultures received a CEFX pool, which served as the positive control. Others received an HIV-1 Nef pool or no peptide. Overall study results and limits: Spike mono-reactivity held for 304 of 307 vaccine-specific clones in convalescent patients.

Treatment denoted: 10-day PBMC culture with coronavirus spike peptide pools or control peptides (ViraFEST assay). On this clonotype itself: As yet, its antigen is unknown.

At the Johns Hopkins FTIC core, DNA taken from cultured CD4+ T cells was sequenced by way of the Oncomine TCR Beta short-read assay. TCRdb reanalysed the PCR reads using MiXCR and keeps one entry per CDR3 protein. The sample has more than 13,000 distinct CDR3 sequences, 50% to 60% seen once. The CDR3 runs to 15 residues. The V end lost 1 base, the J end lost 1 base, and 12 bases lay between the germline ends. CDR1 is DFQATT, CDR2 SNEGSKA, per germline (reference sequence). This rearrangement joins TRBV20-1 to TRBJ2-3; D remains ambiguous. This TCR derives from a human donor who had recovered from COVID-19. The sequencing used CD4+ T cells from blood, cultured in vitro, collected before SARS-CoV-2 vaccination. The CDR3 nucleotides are TGCAGTGCTAGAGCTCCCCTCGGCCGCACAGATACGCAGTATTTT. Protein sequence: CSARAPLGRTDTQYF.